The 6 T cell receptor beta chains listed next were all sequenced from one sample in a study of OX40 agonist ivuxolimab in advanced cancers. Libraries were prepared by immunoSEQ multiplex PCR; TCRdb keeps only in-frame clonotypes and omits some of them. The repertoire consists of under 60,000 clones, with about nine tenths occurring once and the leading ten covering roughly 5%. The sequencing used CD4+ or CD8+ T cells sorted from blood, collected in a trial of the OX40 agonist ivuxolimab. These receptors were taken from an adult with an advanced solid tumor such as melanoma, head and neck, liver or kidney cancer.

The table lists this clone with a count of one. This chain uses TRBV6-5 with TRBJ2-7; D gene unclear. This CDR3 has 14 amino acids. V dropped 2 bases and J dropped 0 bases, with 8 bases sitting between them. CDR1 MNHEY and CDR2 SVGAGI come from the germline V gene. The chain's CDR3 is CASSYNYRSYEQYF. CDR3 sequence (DNA): TGTGCCAGCAGTTACAACTACCGCTCCTACGAGCAGTACTTC.

V and J are TRBV19 and TRBJ2-1; TRBD1 is a possible D gene (5 bases). CDR1 is LNHDA and CDR2 is SQIVND in the germline V gene (reference sequence). This CDR3 comprises 12 residues. Trimming removed 6 bases from V and 5 bases from J, with 8 bases in between. CDR3: CASSLRDNEQFF. CDR3 sequence (DNA): TGTGCCAGTAGCCTCAGGGACAATGAGCAGTTCTTC.

The rearrangement joins TRBV5-8 to TRBJ2-4; D is perhaps TRBD1 (7 bases). The CDR3 has 14 amino acids. Germline V gene data show CDR1 as SGHTS and CDR2 as YDEGEE. Trimming took off 4 bases at V and 4 bases at J, with 12 bases between the two ends. Here the CDR3 DNA reads TGTGCCAGCAGCCCGCGGGACAGAAAAAACATTCAGTACTTC. Amino acids: CASSPRDRKNIQYF. Full variable domain (outside the CDR3, taken from reference TRBV5-8 and TRBJ2-4): EAGVTQSPTHLIKTRGQQATLRCSPISGHTSVYWYQQALGLGLQFLLWYDEGEERNRGNFPPRFSGRQFPNYSSELNVNALELEDSALYLCASSPRDRKNIQYFGAGTRLSVL.

The chain uses TRBV6-5 and TRBJ2-2; D gene ambiguous. CDR1 is MNHEY, CDR2 SVGAGI, per germline. V shed 2 bases and J shed 1 base, with 8 bases lying between them. The length of the CDR3 is 15 residues. The CDR3 nucleotides read TGTGCCAGCAGTTACGGTGGGCAGAACACCGGGGAGCTGTTTTTT. Residues: CASSYGGQNTGELFF.

V usage is TRBV5-1 and J usage is TRBJ1-2; D is perhaps TRBD1 (5 bases). This CDR3 has 14 amino acids. Germline lookup yields CDR1 SGHRS and CDR2 YFSETQ. Trimming shortened V by 3 bases and J by 2 bases, and 11 bases separated the two germline ends. CDR3: CASSSGAGNYGYTF. CDR3 sequence (DNA): TGCGCCAGCAGCTCCGGCGCAGGGAACTATGGCTACACCTTC.

The rearrangement links TRBV5-1 to TRBJ1-6, with a tentative D call TRBD1 (5 bases). CDR3 length equals 15 residues. CDR1 and CDR2 from the germline V gene are SGHRS and YFSETQ. The V end was cut by 3 bases, the J end by 8 bases, with 15 bases between. The CDR3 spells CASSYLGVTDSPLHF. The CDR3, as DNA: TGCGCCAGCAGCTACTTAGGGGTTACAGATTCACCCCTCCACTTT. Supplemented by reference TRBV5-1 and TRBJ1-6, the full variable domain reads KAGVTQTPRYLIKTRGQQVTLSCSPISGHRSVSWYQQTPGQGLQFLFEYFSETQRNKGNFPGRFSGRQFSNSRSEMNVSTLELGDSALYLCASSYLGVTDSPLHFGNGTRLTVT.